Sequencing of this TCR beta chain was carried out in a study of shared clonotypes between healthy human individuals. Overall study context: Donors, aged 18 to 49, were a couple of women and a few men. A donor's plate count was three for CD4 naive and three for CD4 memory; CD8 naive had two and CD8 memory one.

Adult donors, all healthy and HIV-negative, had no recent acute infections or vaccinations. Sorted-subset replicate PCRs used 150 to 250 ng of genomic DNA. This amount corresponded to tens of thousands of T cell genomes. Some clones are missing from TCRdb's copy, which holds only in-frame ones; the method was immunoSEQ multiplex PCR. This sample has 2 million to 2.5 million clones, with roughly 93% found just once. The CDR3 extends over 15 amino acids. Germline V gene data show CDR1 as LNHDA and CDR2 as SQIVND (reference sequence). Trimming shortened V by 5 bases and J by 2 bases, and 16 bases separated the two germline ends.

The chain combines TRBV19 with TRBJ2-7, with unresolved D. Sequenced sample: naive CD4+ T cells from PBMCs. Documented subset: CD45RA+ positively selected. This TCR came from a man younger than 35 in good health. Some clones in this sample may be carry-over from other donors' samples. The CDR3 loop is CASSPRLMGTYEQYF. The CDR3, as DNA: TGTGCCAGTAGTCCCCGGCTTATGGGAACCTACGAGCAGTACTTC. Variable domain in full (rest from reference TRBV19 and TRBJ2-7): DGGITQSPKYLFRKEGQNVTLSCEQNLNHDAMYWYRQDPGQGLRLIYYSQIVNDFQKGDIAEGYSVSREKKESFPLTVTSAQKNPTAFYLCASSPRLMGTYEQYFGPGTRLTVT.